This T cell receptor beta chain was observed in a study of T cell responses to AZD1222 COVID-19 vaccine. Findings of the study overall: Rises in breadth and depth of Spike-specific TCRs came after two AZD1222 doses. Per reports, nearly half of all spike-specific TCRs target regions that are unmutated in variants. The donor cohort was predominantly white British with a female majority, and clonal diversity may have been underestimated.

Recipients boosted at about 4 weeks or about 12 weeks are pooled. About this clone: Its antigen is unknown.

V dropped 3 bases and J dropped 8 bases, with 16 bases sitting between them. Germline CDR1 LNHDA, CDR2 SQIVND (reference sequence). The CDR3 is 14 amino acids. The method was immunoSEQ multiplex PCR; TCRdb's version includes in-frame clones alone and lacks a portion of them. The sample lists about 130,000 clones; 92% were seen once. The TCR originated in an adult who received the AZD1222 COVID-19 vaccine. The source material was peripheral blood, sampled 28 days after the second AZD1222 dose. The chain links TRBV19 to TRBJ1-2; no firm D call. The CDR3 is CASSMGLTPSGYTF. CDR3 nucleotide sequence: TGTGCCAGTAGTATGGGTCTGACTCCTTCGGGCTACACCTTC.